The 21 T cell receptor beta chains below were found in one sample sequenced in a study of cytomegalovirus exposure and HLA in healthy donors. The PCR used 60 Vbeta and 13 Jbeta primers. Data came from immunoSEQ multiplex PCR; TCRdb stores just in-frame clones and leaves some out. This table holds under 200,000 clones, less than 85% found once. Specimen: PBMCs. These receptors came from a man aged 55 to 70 in good health and CMV-seronegative.

This clone was observed a handful of times. The chain is built from TRBV19 and TRBJ2-5, with TRBD1 as a possible D gene (6 bases). Trimming took off 3 bases at V and 1 base at J, with 15 bases between the two ends. The CDR3 consists of 16 residues. Looked up from germline, CDR1 is LNHDA and CDR2 is SQIVND (reference sequence). This CDR3 is CASSIRGLTPQETQYF. The DNA for the CDR3 is TGTGCCAGTAGTATCAGGGGATTGACCCCCCAAGAGACCCAGTACTTC.

This clone showed up just a few times. J is TRBJ2-3 and V is TRBV4-2; 9 bases fit TRBD2. The CDR3 spans 19 residues. After removal of 1 base from V and 0 bases from J, the junction contained 11 bases not matched to a gene. Germline CDR1 LGHNA, CDR2 YNFKEQ. The CDR3 DNA sequence: TGTGCCAGCAGCCAAGTCGGCGGCGGGGGGGCGGGTAGCACAGATACGCAGTATTTT. It encodes CASSQVGGGGAGSTDTQYF.

This chain links TRBV28 with TRBJ2-1; maybe TRBD1 (5 bases). V lost 7 bases to trimming and J lost 7 bases, with 14 bases between them. The germline V gene encodes CDR1 MDHEN and CDR2 SYDVKM. The CDR3 runs to 13 residues. CDR3 DNA: TGTGCCAGCATGGCAGGGAATTGGAATGAGCAGTTCTTC. Amino acid sequence: CASMAGNWNEQFF.

The chain is built from TRBV5-1 and TRBJ2-3, with unresolved D. With 0 bases removed from V and 5 bases from J, the gap between germline ends came to 16 bases. The CDR3 covers 16 residues. Germline V CDR1 and CDR2: SGHRS, YFSETQ. As DNA, the CDR3 is TGCGCCAGCAGCTTGGTTCCCAGGATAAAAGGAGATACGCAGTATTTT. Protein sequence: CASSLVPRIKGDTQYF.

V and J are TRBV9 and TRBJ1-1; D may be TRBD1 (5 bases). The CDR3 sequence is 15 residues long. V dropped 3 bases and J dropped 6 bases, with 18 bases sitting between them. Germline loops: CDR1 SGDLS, CDR2 YYNGEE. CDR3 sequence (DNA): TGTGCCAGCAGCGGATATACGACAGTACGCTCTGAAGCTTTCTTT. Translating gives CASSGYTTVRSEAFF.

The chain has TRBV5-1 and TRBJ2-2; maybe TRBD1 (6 bases). V was cut by 3 bases and J by 0 bases, with 9 bases left in between. CDR1 is SGHRS and CDR2 is YFSETQ in the germline V gene. The CDR3 covers 15 residues. This CDR3 reads CASSSRQANTGELFF. The CDR3 DNA is TGCGCCAGCAGCTCTAGACAGGCGAACACCGGGGAGCTGTTTTTT.

This chain connects TRBV6-6 to TRBJ2-7; 8 nucleotides match TRBD2. Germline V gene data show CDR1 as MNHNY and CDR2 as SVGAGI (reference sequence). Trimming cost V 2 bases and J 6 bases; bases outside gene matches: 6. The CDR3 totals 14 residues. CDR3: CASSYPASGGEQYF. The CDR3 region has the DNA TGTGCCAGCAGTTACCCCGCGAGCGGGGGCGAGCAGTACTTC.

V and J are TRBV5-5 and TRBJ2-5, with 8 bases identical to TRBD1. Per germline, CDR1 SGHKS and CDR2 YYEKEE (reference sequence). The CDR3 length is 13 residues. The J segment lost 4 bases and the V segment lost 5 bases, leaving 4 bases of the junction unmatched. CDR3 nucleotides: TGTGCCAGCAGGATGACAGGGGCAGAGACCCAGTACTTC. Amino acids: CASRMTGAETQYF.

The rearrangement joins TRBV29-1 to TRBJ2-7; tentatively, D is TRBD1 (5 bases). Trimming removed 4 bases at V and 2 bases at J, with 15 bases between. The germline gives CDR1 SQVTM, CDR2 ANQGSEA. The CDR3 consists of 14 residues. CDR3 in DNA: TGCAGCGTTGGTCGAGTTAACAGGCCCTACGAGCAGTACTTC. Amino acid sequence: CSVGRVNRPYEQYF.

This clone was found a few times. The rearrangement uses TRBV6-5 and TRBJ1-2; 7 bases line up with TRBD1. Germline loops: CDR1 MNHEY, CDR2 SVGAGI. This CDR3 has 14 residues. The ends lost 1 base at V and 7 bases at J; junction bases unmatched: 6. As DNA, the CDR3 is TGTGCCAGCAGTTACTTGACAGGGTTAAGTGGCTACACCTTC. This sequence encodes CASSYLTGLSGYTF.

The chain has TRBV6-5 and TRBJ1-5; 7 bases match TRBD1. This CDR3 spans 14 amino acids. Germline V gene data show CDR1 as MNHEY and CDR2 as SVGAGI. V lost 5 bases and J lost 7; bases outside the gene matches: 8. Here the CDR3 reads CASSRDRVAQPQHF. The CDR3 region has the DNA TGTGCCAGCAGTCGCGACAGGGTCGCCCAGCCCCAGCATTTT.

The table lists this clone with a few counts. The chain has TRBV10-3 and TRBJ1-5; TRBD1 matches 8 bases. Trimming took 6 bases from V and 5 from J; bases not matched to a gene: 6. This CDR3 contains 14 residues. Germline CDR1 is ENHRY and CDR2 is SYGVKD. The CDR3 bases are TGTGCCATCAGCGCAATACAGGGGGATCAGCCCCAGCATTTT. As protein: CAISAIQGDQPQHF.

This chain joins TRBV29-1 and TRBJ1-1; 8 bases line up with TRBD1. CDR3 length: 13 residues. Germline V CDR1 and CDR2: SQVTM, ANQGSEA. V was pared by 6 bases and J by 4 bases, with 7 bases of the junction left unmatched. The CDR3 sequence: CSVNLDRATEAFF. Written as DNA, the CDR3 is TGCAGCGTAAATCTGGACAGGGCCACTGAAGCTTTCTTT.

This clone was seen a handful of times. V and J are TRBV2 and TRBJ2-1; possibly TRBD1 for D (6 bases). CDR1 and CDR2 (germline): SNHLY, FYNNEI. Between the trimmed V and J ends, which lost 6 bases and 2 bases, there was a span of 14 bases. This CDR3 has 15 residues. Here the CDR3 reads CASSPDRLTYNEQFF. The CDR3 coding sequence is TGTGCCAGCAGCCCAGACAGGCTAACCTACAATGAGCAGTTCTTC.

The chain links TRBV29-1 to TRBJ2-4; 7 bases match TRBD1. Germline CDR1 is SQVTM and CDR2 is ANQGSEA. The junction had 8 bases not matched to a gene; V was cut back by 3 bases and J by 6 bases. The CDR3 covers 14 residues. The CDR3 DNA sequence: TGCAGCGTTGATTCGACAGGGAATTCAAACATTCAGTACTTC. Protein sequence: CSVDSTGNSNIQYF.

The chain has TRBV19 and TRBJ2-1, with 7 positions matching TRBD1. The CDR3 sequence is 12 residues long. Germline CDR1 LNHDA, CDR2 SQIVND (reference sequence). V shed 6 bases, J shed 10 bases, and the junction held 6 bases outside the gene matches. DNA of the CDR3: TGTGCCAGTAGGACGACAGGGTTAGAGCAGTTCTTC. It is translated as CASRTTGLEQFF.

The chain has TRBV18 and TRBJ1-1, with D unclear. V was clipped by 8 bases and J by 2 bases, with 12 bases between them. The V gene's germline CDR1 is KGHSH and CDR2 LQKENI. CDR3 length equals 13 residues. This CDR3 is CASRWEKNTEAFF. The CDR3 coding sequence is TGTGCCAGCCGCTGGGAGAAAAACACTGAAGCTTTCTTT.

The gene calls are TRBV11-1 and TRBJ2-1; no clear D. Germline V gene lookup returns CDR1 SGHAT and CDR2 FQDESV (reference sequence). The CDR3 has 11 residues. Trimming removed 4 bases at V and 7 bases at J, with 5 bases between. In DNA form, the CDR3 reads TGTGCCAGCAGCTCACTAAATGAGCAGTTCTTC. It is translated as CASSSLNEQFF.

This chain connects TRBV4-3 to TRBJ2-7; 10 nucleotides align to TRBD1. Trimming took 1 base from V and 2 from J; bases not matched to a gene: 5. The CDR3 sequence is 16 residues long. Germline assignment: CDR1 LGHNA and CDR2 YSLEER. CDR3 coding DNA: TGCGCCAGCAGCCAAGCTGTCGGGACAGGGGCCTACGAGCAGTACTTC. Translation: CASSQAVGTGAYEQYF.

This chain links TRBV5-1 with TRBJ1-1; TRBD1 aligns across 8 bases. This CDR3 comprises 18 residues. CDR1 SGHRS and CDR2 YFSETQ come from the germline V gene. Trimming removed 4 bases from V and 1 base from J; junction bases left unmatched: 15. Written as DNA, the CDR3 is TGCGCCAGCAGCGGCCCCCGTGGCAGGGGGCTGGGGAACACTGAAGCTTTCTTT. This gives the protein CASSGPRGRGLGNTEAFF.

This sequence joins TRBV30 and TRBJ2-7, with D perhaps matching TRBD1 (6 bases). V was trimmed by 2 bases and J by 1 base, leaving 9 bases between them. Germline V lookup: CDR1 GTSNPN, CDR2 SVGIG (reference sequence). The CDR3 has 13 residues. The CDR3 region has the DNA TGTGCCTGGAGTACGGACAGTTCCTACGAGCAGTACTTC. Translated, it gives CAWSTDSSYEQYF.